Sequencing of this TCR beta chain was carried out in a study of CD8+ T cells in alopecia areata. RNA was isolated and reverse transcribed to cDNA, the sequencing template. Clones were read by immunoSEQ multiplex PCR, and TCRdb kept only the in-frame ones, dropping some. The repertoire includes 150,000 or so clones, 87% of them detected once, and about 16% sits in the top ten. V shed 0 bases and J shed 0 bases, with 6 bases lying between them. There are 15 residues in the CDR3. CDR1 is SGHTA, CDR2 FQGNSA, per germline. This TCR came from a human donor with alopecia areata. The chain is built from TRBV7-2 and TRBJ2-1; D gene unclear. Sequences were derived from CD8+ T cells sorted from blood, sampled at week 0. The CDR3 loop is CASSLAGSSYNEQFF. The CDR3 bases are TGTGCCAGCAGCTTAGCCGGAAGCTCCTACAATGAGCAGTTCTTC.